This T cell receptor beta chain is drawn from a study of blood T cell repertoires in COVID-19. Background on the study: Samples representing acute and convalescent COVID-19 were sourced from the United States, Italy and Spain. PBMCs, B-cell-depleted T cells, or T cells were the source of the cDNA or gDNA that made up the material.

Original methodology: Amplification of reference gene primers was used by the study to estimate nucleated cell counts. Assay used: immunoSEQ multiplex PCR; TCRdb lists only in-frame clones, some missing. Clone size and V and J calls were adopted from that table, with D and trimming inferred from the DNA. The sample records under 130,000 clones, 84% being singletons. On this clone: The junction shows a germline mismatch at one end, possibly a read error.

The CDR3 length is 14 residues. Germline V CDR1 and CDR2: SGHTA, FQGNSA. The rearrangement uses TRBV7-2 and TRBJ1-5; a weak D match, TRBD1 (6 bases). The receptor was isolated from a human donor in a cohort sampled during active or convalescent COVID-19. The sample consisted of peripheral blood. The CDR3 nucleotides are TGTGCCAGCAGGTTAGACAGGAATACTCAGCCCCAGCATTTT. It codes for CASRLDRNTQPQHF. Full variable domain (missing parts from reference TRBV7-2 and TRBJ1-5): GAGVSQSPSNKVTEKGKDVELRCDPISGHTALYWYRQSLGQGLEFLIYFQGNSAPDKSGLPSDRFSAERTGGSVSTLTIQRTQQEDSAVYLCASRLDRNTQPQHFGDGTRLSIL.